One sample yielded the 32 T cell receptor beta chains listed below, sequenced in a study of T cell repertoires in cytomegalovirus infection (dated by TCRdb to between 2019 and 2020). Sequencer: Illumina HiSeq 1500. TCRdb's own reprocessing of the public reads used fastp at Q25 and MiXCR and kept productive beta chains. Rows with one shared CDR3 protein collapse into an entry with the most common genes and DNA. The sample profile shows around 320,000 distinct CDR3 sequences; more than 8% of them were found once. The ten top clones hold around 4.5% of the sample. The material sequenced was PBMCs. The source of these receptors is a human donor in good health (CMV status not recorded). Some clones in this sample may be carry-over from other donors' samples.

This clonotype has at least ten counts. CDR3 coding DNA: TGTGCCAGCAGCTTAGGGCGTAGCGGGATGGGTGCCATTCAGTACTTC. Protein sequence: CASSLGRSGMGAIQYF. The genes are TRBV7-2 and TRBJ2-4; 8 bases agree with TRBD2. This CDR3 comprises 16 residues. With V trimmed by 1 base and J by 9 bases, 11 bases remained unmatched. Germline V gene data show CDR1 as SGHTA and CDR2 as FQGNSA.

This clonotype showed up just a few times. The chain carries TRBV6-6 and TRBJ1-6; TRBD1 matches 7 bases. Germline V gene lookup returns CDR1 MNHNY and CDR2 SVGAGI (reference sequence). Trimming cost V 10 bases and J 7 bases; bases outside gene matches: 10. This CDR3 has 14 amino acids. This chain's CDR3 is CATHMGQRNSPLHF. For the CDR3, the DNA is TGTGCCACCCATATGGGACAGCGAAATTCACCCCTCCACTTT.

The J gene is TRBJ2-1, the V gene TRBV28, with 9 bases lining up with TRBD2. Germline V gene lookup returns CDR1 MDHEN and CDR2 SYDVKM. Trimming at V came to 7 bases and at J to 0 bases, leaving 7 bases not matched to a gene. The CDR3 loop spans 16 amino acids. This CDR3 reads CASTLAGEPSYNEQFF. Here the CDR3 DNA reads TGTGCCAGCACCTTAGCGGGGGAGCCCTCCTACAATGAGCAGTTCTTC.

V is TRBV5-1 and J is TRBJ2-3; possibly TRBD1 or TRBD2 for D (5 bases each). Germline CDR1 SGHRS, CDR2 YFSETQ. CDR3 length equals 16 residues. The V and J ends lost 0 bases and 5 bases respectively, with 16 bases between them. The CDR3 nucleotides read TGCGCCAGCAGCTTGGCCGGTATCGCGAGGGGAGATACGCAGTATTTT. Encoded protein: CASSLAGIARGDTQYF.

This clonotype was counted many times. V is TRBV7-2 and J is TRBJ2-3; 13 bases map to TRBD2. Losses at the gene ends were 0 bases for V and 1 base for J; bases not matched to a gene: 1. This CDR3 has 17 residues. Germline loops: CDR1 SGHTA, CDR2 FQGNSA. CDR3 in amino acids: CASSLAGTSGGTDTQYF. The CDR3 bases are TGTGCCAGCAGCTTAGCTGGGACTAGCGGGGGCACAGATACGCAGTATTTT.

This clonotype was counted only a few times. The chain combines TRBV3-1 with TRBJ1-1; 7 bases match TRBD1. Germline-derived CDR1 and CDR2 are LGHDT and YNNKEL (reference sequence). This CDR3 spans 20 amino acids. The V gene end was trimmed by 0 bases and the J gene end by 0 bases; junction bases not matched to a gene: 16. CDR3 amino acids: CASSQETLGQAVSMNTEAFF. For the CDR3, the DNA is TGTGCCAGCAGCCAAGAAACCCTCGGACAGGCTGTTAGCATGAACACTGAAGCTTTCTTT.

This clonotype was recorded only once. One end of the junction does not line up with germline, which may come from a read error. The chain couples TRBV7-2 to TRBJ2-7; D could derive from TRBD1 or TRBD2 (5 bases each). The germline V gene encodes CDR1 SGHTA and CDR2 FQGNSA. There are 14 residues in the CDR3. CDR3 amino acids: CPSSPRGFASEQYF. For the CDR3, the DNA is TGTCCCAGCAGCCCTCGGGGCTTCGCGAGCGAGCAGTACTTC.

This clonotype appeared many times. The chain employs TRBV7-2 and TRBJ2-7, with D perhaps TRBD1 (5 bases). Germline values: CDR1 SGHTA, CDR2 FQGNSA. The CDR3 extends over 14 amino acids. Trimming took 1 base from V and 4 from J, leaving 11 bases between them. The CDR3 loop reads CASSLGIQAYEQYF. In nucleotides, the CDR3 is TGTGCCAGCAGCTTAGGCATACAGGCTTACGAGCAGTACTTC.

This chain links TRBV18 with TRBJ2-1; 8 bases match TRBD2. The V and J ends lost 2 bases and 8 bases, in that order; junction bases with no gene match: 8. Germline V gene data show CDR1 as KGHSH and CDR2 as LQKENI. This CDR3 region has 15 residues. The CDR3 here is CASSPRTPAGDEQFF. The CDR3 DNA reads as TGTGCCAGCTCACCAAGAACTCCAGCGGGGGATGAGCAGTTCTTC. Supplemented by reference TRBV18 and TRBJ2-1, the full variable domain reads NAGVMQNPRHLVRRRGQEARLRCSPMKGHSHVYWYRQLPEEGLKFMVYLQKENIIDESGMPKERFSAEFPKEGPSILRIQQVVRGDSAAYFCASSPRTPAGDEQFFGPGTRLTVL.

The sample holds many counts of this clonotype. V gene TRBV11-2 combines with J gene TRBJ2-6; no definite D call. The CDR3 has 15 amino acids. Trimming shortened V by 7 bases and J by 5 bases, and 15 bases separated the two germline ends. Germline CDR1 SGHAT, CDR2 FQNNGV. The CDR3 region is CASTLEPSRANVLTF. CDR3 nucleotides: TGTGCCAGCACCCTTGAGCCATCTAGGGCCAACGTCCTGACTTTC.

The table lists this clonotype with many counts. The chain combines TRBV20-1 with TRBJ1-1; possibly TRBD1 for D (5 bases). Germline CDR1 DFQATT, CDR2 SNEGSKA (reference sequence). V lost 6 bases to trimming and J lost 5 bases, with 16 bases between them. The CDR3 length is 13 residues. The CDR3 loop reads CSAPQGVGTEAFF. The CDR3 region has the DNA TGCAGTGCCCCCCAGGGCGTAGGTACTGAAGCTTTCTTT.

This chain links TRBV27 with TRBJ2-2, with 12 bases that match TRBD2. The CDR3 contains 15 residues. Per germline, CDR1 MNHEY and CDR2 SMNVEV (reference sequence). The V gene end was trimmed by 4 bases and the J gene end by 9 bases; junction bases not matched to a gene: 6. CDR3 sequence reads: CASSSLAGGGRELFF. The CDR3 DNA reads as TGTGCCAGCAGTTCCCTAGCGGGAGGGGGGCGGGAGCTGTTTTTT.

This clonotype was seen a few times. The chain is built from TRBV29-1 and TRBJ2-1; 10 positions agree with TRBD2. The CDR3 covers 14 residues. Germline values: CDR1 SQVTM, CDR2 ANQGSEA. The trim removed 2 bases at V and 4 bases at J, leaving 2 bases unmatched. The CDR3 spells CSVELAGAYNEQFF. The CDR3, as DNA: TGCAGCGTTGAACTAGCGGGAGCTTACAATGAGCAGTTCTTC.

This chain uses TRBV19 with TRBJ1-6; TRBD1 aligns across 8 bases. CDR1 is LNHDA, CDR2 SQIVND, per germline (reference sequence). The CDR3 consists of 14 residues. Losses at the gene ends were 6 bases for V and 9 bases for J; bases not matched to a gene: 7. The CDR3 coding sequence is TGTGCCAGTAGCGACAGGGGTTTAAGTTCACCCCTCCACTTT. Translation: CASSDRGLSSPLHF.

This clonotype was detected many times. The chain has TRBV7-2 and TRBJ2-1; D is ambiguous. Trimming took 1 base from V and 4 from J, leaving 20 bases between them. The CDR3 covers 18 residues. Germline assignment: CDR1 SGHTA and CDR2 FQGNSA. CDR3 nucleotide sequence: TGTGCCAGCAGCTTAGGCGGAGTTGATGGTAGGGTTTACAATGAGCAGTTCTTC. Translating it yields CASSLGGVDGRVYNEQFF.

This clonotype was detected only a few times. The chain joins TRBV5-4 to TRBJ2-7; perhaps TRBD2 as D (7 bases). Germline V lookup: CDR1 SGHNT, CDR2 YYREEE (reference sequence). This CDR3 comprises 14 residues. V lost 2 bases to trimming and J lost 2 bases, with 11 bases between them. CDR3 DNA: TGTGCCAGCAGCTTTGGGGGGGGCCCCTACGAGCAGTACTTC. Amino acid sequence: CASSFGGGPYEQYF.

This clonotype was picked up many times. The chain uses TRBV6-2 or TRBV6-3 and TRBJ1-5; D perhaps matches TRBD1 (6 bases). Looked up from germline, CDR1 is MNHEY and CDR2 is SVGEGT. The V end was cut by 6 bases, the J end by 5 bases, with 11 bases between. There are 13 residues in the CDR3. Here the CDR3 DNA reads TGTGCCAGCAGCACGAGGGGGGATCAGCCCCAGCATTTT. The encoded protein is CASSTRGDQPQHF.

The chain has TRBV18 and TRBJ1-1; no reliable D call. Trimming took off 6 bases at V and 7 bases at J, with 18 bases between the two ends. Germline lookup yields CDR1 KGHSH and CDR2 LQKENI. The CDR3 is 14 amino acids. In nucleotides, the CDR3 is TGTGCCAGCTCCCCAACACCGGTTCCATTTGAAGCTTTCTTT. Amino acids: CASSPTPVPFEAFF.

Ten or more counts support this clonotype. The chain joins TRBV25-1 to TRBJ2-3, with a weak D call TRBD1 (7 bases). The CDR3 totals 14 residues. V lost 8 bases and J 2 bases, leaving 14 bases between the germline ends. Germline assignment: CDR1 MGHDK and CDR2 SYGVNS. CDR3 loop: CASGGTDFTDTQYF. The CDR3 DNA is TGTGCCAGCGGGGGGACAGATTTCACAGATACGCAGTATTTT.

This clonotype was found many times. The chain recombines TRBV9 with TRBJ1-3, with D unclear. Trimming removed 0 bases from V and 3 bases from J, with 10 bases in between. The CDR3 contains 15 residues. CDR1 and CDR2 (germline): SGDLS, YYNGEE. CDR3: CASSVEGSVGNTIYF. The DNA of the CDR3 is TGTGCCAGCAGCGTAGAAGGTTCGGTTGGAAACACCATATATTTT. Using reference TRBV9 and TRBJ1-3 for the parts outside the CDR3, the full variable domain is DSGVTQTPKHLITATGQRVTLRCSPRSGDLSVYWYQQSLDQGLQFLIQYYNGEERAKGNILERFSAQQFPDLHSELNLSSLELGDSALYFCASSVEGSVGNTIYFGEGSWLTVV.

The table lists this clonotype with many counts. The V gene is TRBV7-8, the J gene TRBJ1-2; the match to TRBD1 covers 7 bases. The junction had 8 bases not matched to a gene; V was cut back by 0 bases and J by 7 bases. Germline V gene sequence: CDR1 SGHVS, CDR2 FQNEAQ. There are 15 residues in the CDR3. In nucleotides, the CDR3 is TGTGCCAGCAGCTTAGCGAGACAGGGAGGAAGTGGCTACACCTTC. This translates into CASSLARQGGSGYTF.

The sample holds many counts of this clonotype. This rearrangement joins TRBV12-3 or TRBV12-4 to TRBJ2-1; TRBD2 agrees at 7 bases. Germline trimming cut 4 bases from V and 2 bases from J; bases unmatched to any gene: 2. This CDR3 is built from 14 residues. CDR3 bases: TGTGCCAGCAGTTCCGGGACTACCTACAATGAGCAGTTCTTC. It specifies CASSSGTTYNEQFF.

This clonotype has a handful of counts. This chain connects TRBV7-2 to TRBJ1-2, with D possibly being TRBD1 (6 bases). CDR1 SGHTA and CDR2 FQGNSA come from the germline V gene. The ends were cut back, 5 bases at V and 0 bases at J, with 13 bases in the middle. The CDR3 consists of 15 residues. The CDR3 nucleotides are TGTGCCAGCAGCCCCGGGGGCAGCGCTAACTATGGCTACACCTTC. Translating gives CASSPGGSANYGYTF.

In its sample, this clonotype was seen many times. DNA of the CDR3: TGTGCCAGCAGCTTTCCCGAGGGGGCAACAGATACGCAGTATTTT. Its protein product is CASSFPEGATDTQYF. The chain has TRBV7-3 and TRBJ2-3; 7 nucleotides align to TRBD1. Germline CDR1 and CDR2: SGHTA and FQGTGA. V lost 3 bases, J lost 3 bases, and 6 bases stayed unmatched. This CDR3 is built from 15 residues.

At least ten counts were recorded for this clonotype. This sequence joins TRBV7-2 and TRBJ2-7, with a possible D match to TRBD2 (6 bases). V gave up 0 bases and J gave up 0 bases, with 18 bases separating them. The CDR3 spans 18 residues. Germline V gene data show CDR1 as SGHTA and CDR2 as FQGNSA. The CDR3 bases are TGTGCCAGCAGCTTAGCCGCGGGGAGTCAGTTATTCTCCTACGAGCAGTACTTC. This codes for CASSLAAGSQLFSYEQYF.

This clonotype was seen ten or more times. The genes are TRBV7-2 and TRBJ2-1, with 7 bases that match TRBD2. The CDR3 runs 15 residues. The ends lost 3 bases at V and 3 bases at J; junction bases unmatched: 5. CDR1 SGHTA and CDR2 FQGNSA come from the germline V gene. In DNA form, the CDR3 reads TGTGCCAGCAGCTTGGGACTAACCAACTACAATGAGCAGTTCTTC. This codes for CASSLGLTNYNEQFF.

This clonotype was seen at least ten times. V is TRBV12-3 or TRBV12-4 and J is TRBJ2-7, with D perhaps TRBD2 (5 bases). V dropped 6 bases and J dropped 7 bases, with 22 bases sitting between them. The CDR3 spans 15 residues. In DNA, the CDR3 is TGTGCCAGCAGCCGCTCAATCGGAGTACGAGGGGAGCAGTACTTC. Translation gives CASSRSIGVRGEQYF.

This clonotype was found many times. The chain combines TRBV7-2 with TRBJ1-5; D gene unclear. CDR3 size: 15 residues. Germline lookup yields CDR1 SGHTA and CDR2 FQGNSA. Trimming took 3 bases from V and 0 from J, leaving 9 bases between them. In DNA, the CDR3 is TGTGCCAGCAGCTTGTCACGAAATAGCAATCAGCCCCAGCATTTT. It yields the protein CASSLSRNSNQPQHF.

The chain employs TRBV6-2 or TRBV6-3 and TRBJ1-2; D call uncertain. CDR3 length: 13 residues. The V and J ends lost 10 bases and 3 bases respectively, with 15 bases between them. CDR1 is MNHEY and CDR2 is SVGEGT in the germline V gene. The CDR3, as DNA: TGTGCCACCCTGAAATACGGGGACTATGGCTACACCTTC. This sequence encodes CATLKYGDYGYTF.

This clonotype was counted ten times or more. V and J are TRBV4-3 and TRBJ1-2; the match to TRBD1 covers 7 bases. Germline V gene sequence: CDR1 LGHNA, CDR2 YSLEER. V was pared by 0 bases and J by 4 bases, with 5 bases of the junction left unmatched. The CDR3 contains 15 residues. CDR3 loop: CASSQEHRGTYGYTF. As DNA, the CDR3 is TGCGCCAGCAGCCAAGAGCACAGGGGCACCTATGGCTACACCTTC.

This clonotype was seen a few times. The V call is TRBV7-2, the J call TRBJ2-7, with D tentatively TRBD2 (5 bases). Germline V gene data show CDR1 as SGHTA and CDR2 as FQGNSA. Trimming removed 3 bases at V and 3 bases at J, with 15 bases between. The CDR3 is 15 residues long. Here the CDR3 DNA reads TGTGCCAGCAGCTTGAGGAGGCAGTCGGTCTACGAGCAGTACTTC. It is translated as CASSLRRQSVYEQYF.

The chain has TRBV4-2 and TRBJ2-7; 11 bases line up with TRBD1. The CDR3 is 15 amino acids. The germline gives CDR1 LGHNA, CDR2 YNFKEQ. The junction had 8 bases not matched to a gene; V was cut back by 4 bases and J by 6 bases. For the CDR3, the DNA is TGTGCCAGCAGCCGACCCGTGGGACAGGGGGGCGAGCAGTACTTC. It codes for CASSRPVGQGGEQYF.